This entry features one T cell receptor beta chain sequence. RNA was extracted with the RNeasy kit, and a quantity of about 0.45 to 1 ug was reverse transcribed using random hexamers. TCRdb recomputed calls from the immunoSEQ multiplex PCR reads with MiXCR, one row per CDR3 protein. In the table there are about 64,000 distinct CDR3 sequences, around 96% of which are singletons. The data were obtained in a study of CD8 T cells in Susac syndrome. Deletions cut 4 bases from V and 7 bases from J, with 16 bases between. Germline-derived CDR1 and CDR2 are MNHEY and SMNVEV (reference sequence). The CDR3 is 14 residues long.

This rearrangement joins TRBV27 to TRBJ1-1, with D unclear. Sequencing used CD8+ T cells from PBMCs. The TCR comes from a human donor with multiple sclerosis. In DNA form, the CDR3 reads TGTGCCAGCAGTTACGCCTTCGGGCAGCTTGAAGCTTTCTTT. Translated, it gives CASSYAFGQLEAFF.